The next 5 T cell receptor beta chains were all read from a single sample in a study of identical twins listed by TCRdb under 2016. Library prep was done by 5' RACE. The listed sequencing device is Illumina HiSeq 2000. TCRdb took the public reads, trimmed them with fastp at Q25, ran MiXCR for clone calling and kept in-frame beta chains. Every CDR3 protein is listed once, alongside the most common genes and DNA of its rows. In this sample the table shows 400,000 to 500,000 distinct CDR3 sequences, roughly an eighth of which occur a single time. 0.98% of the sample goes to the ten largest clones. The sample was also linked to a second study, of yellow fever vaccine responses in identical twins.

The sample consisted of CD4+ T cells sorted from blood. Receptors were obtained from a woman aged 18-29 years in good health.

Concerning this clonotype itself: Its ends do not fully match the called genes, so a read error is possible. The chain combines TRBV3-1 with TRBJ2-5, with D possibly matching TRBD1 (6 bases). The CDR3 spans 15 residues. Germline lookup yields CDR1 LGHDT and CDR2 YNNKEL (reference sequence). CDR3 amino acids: CATSQDLGAGETQYF. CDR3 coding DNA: TGTGCCACCAGCCAAGATTTGGGGGCCGGGGAGACCCAGTACTTC.

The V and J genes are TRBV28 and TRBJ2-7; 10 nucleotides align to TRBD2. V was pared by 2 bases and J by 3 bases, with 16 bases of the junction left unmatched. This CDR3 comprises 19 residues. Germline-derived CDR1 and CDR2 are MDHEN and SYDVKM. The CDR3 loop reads CASSLLASGGLGLIYEQYF. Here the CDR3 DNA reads TGTGCCAGCAGTTTACTGGCTAGCGGGGGTCTGGGACTAATCTACGAGCAGTACTTC.

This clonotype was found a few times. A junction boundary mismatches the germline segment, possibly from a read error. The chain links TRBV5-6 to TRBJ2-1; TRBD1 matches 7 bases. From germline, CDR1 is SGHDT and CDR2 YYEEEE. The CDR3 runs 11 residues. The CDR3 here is CASSLPGTVLF. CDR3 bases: TGTGCCAGCAGCTTGCCCGGGACAGTGCTCTTC.

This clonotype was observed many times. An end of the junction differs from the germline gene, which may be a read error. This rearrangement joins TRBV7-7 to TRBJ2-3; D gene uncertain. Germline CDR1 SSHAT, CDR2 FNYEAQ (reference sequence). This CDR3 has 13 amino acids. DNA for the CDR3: TGTGCTAGCAGCTTCGGTAGCACAGATACGCAGTATTTT. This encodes CASSFGSTDTQYF.

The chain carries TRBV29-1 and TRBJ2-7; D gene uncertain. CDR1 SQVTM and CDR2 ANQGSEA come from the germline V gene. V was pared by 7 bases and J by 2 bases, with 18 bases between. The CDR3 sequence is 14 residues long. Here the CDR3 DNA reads TGCAGCGCCAGGACGGCGCGTGAACCCTACGAGCAGTACTTC. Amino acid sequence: CSARTAREPYEQYF.